This T cell receptor beta chain was recovered during a study of blood T cell repertoires in COVID-19. CDR1 LNHDA and CDR2 SQIVND come from the germline V gene (reference sequence). This CDR3 spans 15 amino acids. Trimming pared 3 bases from V and 4 bases from J, leaving 12 bases between. Sequenced by immunoSEQ multiplex PCR; TCRdb stores in-frame clones only, minus some. The sample lists about 150,000 clones, around 80% seen once, with around 5.1% in the top ten. This rearrangement joins TRBV19 to TRBJ1-4; D not resolved. Source material: PBMCs or T cells enriched from blood (not recorded which). The TCR comes from an older man who had been exposed to COVID-19. This chain's CDR3 is CASSIGRDLNEKLFF. The CDR3 nucleotides read TGTGCCAGTAGTATTGGGAGAGACCTTAATGAAAAACTGTTTTTT.